The 26 T cell receptor beta chains below were found in one sample sequenced in a study of blood T cell repertoires in COVID-19. TCRdb's table, derived via immunoSEQ multiplex PCR, lists solely in-frame clones and lacks some. Among some 100,000 clones listed, about 90% were seen once. Sequenced sample: peripheral blood. The origin of the receptors is a human donor in a cohort sampled during active COVID-19.

This clone was seen only once. The chain combines TRBV6-4 with TRBJ2-6; D may be TRBD2 (6 bases). The germline V gene encodes CDR1 MRHNA and CDR2 SNTAGT. The CDR3 runs 14 residues. V was clipped by 6 bases and J by 4 bases, with 10 bases between them. CDR3 region: CASSAGYGANVLTF. CDR3 DNA sequence: TGTGCCAGCAGCGCGGGGTACGGGGCCAACGTCCTGACTTTC.

This clone has only one observation. CDR3 bases: TGTGCCATCAGTGCGACAGGGGGGAACACTGAAGCTTTCTTT. This sequence encodes CAISATGGNTEAFF. The V and J genes are TRBV10-3 and TRBJ1-1; 9 bases agree with TRBD1. This CDR3 comprises 14 residues. Trimming at V came to 4 bases and at J to 1 base, leaving 1 base not matched to a gene. Germline lookup yields CDR1 ENHRY and CDR2 SYGVKD.

The chain employs TRBV4-1 and TRBJ2-1, with 9 bases that match TRBD2. The germline CDR1 and CDR2 sequences are MGHRA and YSYEKL. The V segment lost 3 bases and the J segment 2 bases; nucleotides outside the gene matches: 17. The length of the CDR3 is 20 residues. CDR3 in DNA: TGCGCCAGCAGCCAGGGCCAACCGGGACTAGCTCTGGGGGCCTACAATGAGCAGTTCTTC. Amino acids: CASSQGQPGLALGAYNEQFF.

The J gene is TRBJ2-3, the V gene TRBV18, with a weak D call TRBD2 (6 bases). The germline V gene encodes CDR1 KGHSH and CDR2 LQKENI. CDR3 length: 15 residues. V was clipped by 3 bases and J by 0 bases, with 10 bases between them. The CDR3 sequence: CASSPPGVSTDTQYF. The CDR3, as DNA: TGTGCCAGCTCACCGCCGGGGGTGAGCACAGATACGCAGTATTTT.

This rearrangement joins TRBV6-4 to TRBJ2-6, with D possibly being TRBD1 (6 bases). This CDR3 has 15 residues. Trimming cost V 4 bases and J 1 base, with 8 bases left between them. CDR1 MRHNA and CDR2 SNTAGT come from the germline V gene. This CDR3 reads CASSGQGSGANVLTF. Written as DNA, the CDR3 is TGTGCCAGCAGTGGCCAGGGGTCTGGGGCCAACGTCCTGACTTTC.

This clone has more than one count but fewer than ten. CDR3 residues: CASSADIDQPQHF. DNA of the CDR3: TGTGCCAGCAGCGCAGACATCGATCAGCCCCAGCATTTT. The J gene is TRBJ1-5, the V gene TRBV7-2, with D unclear. The V end lost 5 bases, the J end lost 5 bases, and 10 bases lay between the germline ends. Germline CDR1 reads SGHTA; CDR2 reads FQGNSA. There are 13 residues in the CDR3. Full variable domain (remainder filled in from reference TRBV7-2 and TRBJ1-5): GAGVSQSPSNKVTEKGKDVELRCDPISGHTALYWYRQSLGQGLEFLIYFQGNSAPDKSGLPSDRFSAERTGGSVSTLTIQRTQQEDSAVYLCASSADIDQPQHFGDGTRLSIL.

Only a few counts were recorded for this clone. This chain uses TRBV30 with TRBJ2-1, with 7 bases that match TRBD1. The V gene end was trimmed by 7 bases and the J gene end by 4 bases; junction bases not matched to a gene: 10. The CDR3 is made up of 14 amino acids. Germline V CDR1 and CDR2: GTSNPN, SVGIG (reference sequence). In nucleotides, the CDR3 is TGTGCCTCCGAGACAGGGCCTAGGTACAATGAGCAGTTCTTC. Residues: CASETGPRYNEQFF.

Here the CDR3 reads CASSLTYGVGTEAFF. CDR3 nucleotides: TGTGCCAGTAGCTTGACTTACGGGGTGGGCACTGAAGCTTTCTTT. The chain combines TRBV19 with TRBJ1-1, with D unresolved. The germline V gene encodes CDR1 LNHDA and CDR2 SQIVND (reference sequence). V shed 6 bases and J shed 4 bases, with 18 bases lying between them. CDR3 length: 15 amino acids.

This clone was seen once. This chain joins TRBV27 and TRBJ2-5; 8 positions agree with TRBD2. The CDR3 covers 14 residues. CDR1 and CDR2 from the germline V gene are MNHEY and SMNVEV (reference sequence). The junction had 4 bases not matched to a gene; V was cut back by 2 bases and J by 5 bases. This CDR3 reads CASSLAGGGETQYF. The CDR3, as DNA: TGTGCCAGCAGTTTAGCGGGGGGCGGGGAGACCCAGTACTTC.

This rearrangement joins TRBV6-5 to TRBJ1-2; D is unclear. The CDR3 is made up of 13 amino acids. Germline V CDR1 and CDR2: MNHEY, SVGAGI. Trimming removed 5 bases from V and 4 bases from J, with 11 bases in between. DNA for the CDR3: TGTGCCAGCAGTCGGGAGGGATTCTATGGCTACACCTTC. Amino acids: CASSREGFYGYTF.

This sequence joins TRBV15 and TRBJ1-3, with 8 bases matching TRBD1. CDR1 is LNHNV and CDR2 is YYDKDF in the germline V gene (reference sequence). The CDR3 is 15 residues long. The V gene end was trimmed by 4 bases and the J gene end by 8 bases; junction bases not matched to a gene: 10. CDR3 DNA: TGTGCCACCAGCACGGACCGGGACAGGTCTTACACCATATATTTT. Protein sequence: CATSTDRDRSYTIYF.

The rearrangement links TRBV10-2 to TRBJ2-3; possible D gene TRBD1, 6 bases. Trimming removed 9 bases from V and 6 bases from J, with 16 bases in between. This CDR3 contains 13 residues. Germline lookup yields CDR1 WSHSY and CDR2 SAAADI. The chain's CDR3 is CASLRVGADTQYF. The DNA of the CDR3 is TGCGCCAGTTTGAGGGTGGGGGCCGATACGCAGTATTTT.

V and J are TRBV5-4 and TRBJ2-7; 9 bases match TRBD2. CDR1 and CDR2 (germline): SGHNT, YYREEE (reference sequence). J gave up 3 bases and V 4 bases, and 2 bases lay outside the gene matches. This CDR3 spans 13 amino acids. As DNA, the CDR3 is TGTGCCAGCAGCCTTAGCGGGGGCTACGAGCAGTACTTC. It encodes CASSLSGGYEQYF. The full variable domain, with the rest looked up from reference TRBV5-4 and TRBJ2-7, is ETGVTQSPTHLIKTRGQQVTLRCSSQSGHNTVSWYQQALGQGPQFIFQYYREEENGRGNFPPRFSGLQFPNYSSELNVNALELDDSALYLCASSLSGGYEQYFGPGTRLTVT.

This clone has only a few counts. The gene calls are TRBV7-9 and TRBJ1-5, with TRBD1 matching 8 bases. There are 13 residues in the CDR3. CDR1 and CDR2 (germline): SEHNR, FQNEAQ (reference sequence). V trimming: 5 bases; J trimming: 6 bases; junction bases outside the gene matches: 3. CDR3 sequence reads: CASSLGQGQPQHF. For the CDR3, the DNA is TGTGCCAGCAGCCTTGGACAGGGTCAGCCCCAGCATTTT.

The V gene is TRBV19, the J gene TRBJ1-4; D is uncertain. Germline lookup yields CDR1 LNHDA and CDR2 SQIVND (reference sequence). The CDR3 runs 15 residues. Trimming removed 3 bases from V and 7 bases from J, with 15 bases in between. The CDR3 region is CASSMWRGGGEKLFF. In DNA form, the CDR3 reads TGTGCCAGTAGTATGTGGCGGGGAGGAGGTGAAAAACTGTTTTTT. The full variable domain, in which reference TRBV19 and TRBJ1-4 provide the parts outside the CDR3, is DGGITQSPKYLFRKEGQNVTLSCEQNLNHDAMYWYRQDPGQGLRLIYYSQIVNDFQKGDIAEGYSVSREKKESFPLTVTSAQKNPTAFYLCASSMWRGGGEKLFFGSGTQLSVL.

V is TRBV27 and J is TRBJ1-1; 7 bases map to TRBD1. The CDR3 consists of 16 residues. CDR1 MNHEY and CDR2 SMNVEV come from the germline V gene (reference sequence). The V segment lost 3 bases and the J segment 5 bases; nucleotides outside the gene matches: 12. This CDR3 is CASSFLKSGGGTEAFF. As DNA, the CDR3 is TGTGCCAGCAGTTTCCTCAAATCAGGGGGTGGTACTGAAGCTTTCTTT.

The genes are TRBV14 and TRBJ1-2; TRBD1 matches 9 bases. The germline V gene has CDR1 SGHDN and CDR2 FVKESK. V lost 4 bases and J lost 6; bases outside the gene matches: 6. This CDR3 has 14 residues. CDR3: CASSLGTGHDGYTF. The CDR3 coding sequence is TGTGCCAGCAGCCTCGGGACAGGGCACGATGGCTACACCTTC.

The chain carries TRBV6-6 and TRBJ2-2; 9 bases are shared with TRBD1. V lost 8 bases to trimming and J lost 6 bases; unmatched junction nucleotides: 7. Germline V gene sequence: CDR1 MNHNY, CDR2 SVGAGI (reference sequence). The CDR3 length is 14 residues. CDR3 in DNA: TGTGCCAGCTTAGGAACAGGGGGCCCCGGGGAGCTGTTTTTT. It specifies CASLGTGGPGELFF.

This clone was observed a handful of times. CDR3 sequence: CASSSEGARNYGYTF. The CDR3 coding sequence is TGTGCCAGCTCCTCCGAGGGGGCGCGGAACTATGGCTACACCTTC. This sequence joins TRBV18 and TRBJ1-2; 7 nucleotides align to TRBD1. Germline loops: CDR1 KGHSH, CDR2 LQKENI. The CDR3 loop spans 15 amino acids. The trim removed 6 bases at V and 2 bases at J, leaving 9 bases unmatched.

V gene TRBV20-1 combines with J gene TRBJ2-3, with TRBD1 matching 8 bases. The CDR3 spans 14 residues. J lost 2 bases, V lost 5 bases, and 6 bases had no gene match. Germline values: CDR1 DFQATT, CDR2 SNEGSKA (reference sequence). The DNA of the CDR3 is TGCAGTGCTTGTGACAGGGGAGACACAGATACGCAGTATTTT. This gives the protein CSACDRGDTDTQYF.

The J gene is TRBJ1-1, the V gene TRBV11-2; weak D call: TRBD1 (5 bases). Between the trimmed V and J ends, which lost 1 base and 2 bases, there was a span of 17 bases. Germline values: CDR1 SGHAT, CDR2 FQNNGV. CDR3 size: 17 residues. The CDR3 sequence: CASSLGWGDPPNTEAFF. CDR3 coding DNA: TGTGCCAGCAGCTTAGGGTGGGGGGACCCACCCAACACTGAAGCTTTCTTT.

The V and J genes are TRBV5-6 and TRBJ2-5; D possibly corresponds to TRBD1 (5 bases). V lost 2 bases to trimming and J lost 3 bases, with 14 bases between them. This CDR3 has 15 residues. CDR1 and CDR2 (germline): SGHDT, YYEEEE. CDR3 in DNA: TGTGCCAGCAGCTTTATAGGGCAGGGAAAAGAGACCCAGTACTTC. Residues: CASSFIGQGKETQYF.

This rearrangement joins TRBV5-1 to TRBJ2-1; 8 nucleotides line up with TRBD2. V dropped 0 bases and J dropped 10; count of bases not matched to a gene: 6. This CDR3 region has 14 residues. Germline loops: CDR1 SGHRS, CDR2 YFSETQ. The CDR3 nucleotides are TGCGCCAGCAGCTTGGGAGCGGGGGCAGACGAGCAGTTCTTC. Its translation: CASSLGAGADEQFF. Filled out from reference TRBV5-1 and TRBJ2-1, the complete variable domain reads KAGVTQTPRYLIKTRGQQVTLSCSPISGHRSVSWYQQTPGQGLQFLFEYFSETQRNKGNFPGRFSGRQFSNSRSEMNVSTLELGDSALYLCASSLGAGADEQFFGPGTRLTVL.

The chain is built from TRBV9 and TRBJ2-7; the D gene is possibly TRBD1 (5 bases). With 0 bases removed from V and 5 bases from J, the gap between germline ends came to 6 bases. CDR1 SGDLS and CDR2 YYNGEE come from the germline V gene. The CDR3 sequence is 12 residues long. The DNA of the CDR3 is TGTGCCAGCAGCGTAGGACAGAACGAGCAGTACTTC. This gives the protein CASSVGQNEQYF.

The V and J genes are TRBV9 and TRBJ2-2; 9 bases agree with TRBD2. Germline-derived CDR1 and CDR2 are SGDLS and YYNGEE. This CDR3 is built from 18 residues. The V segment lost 1 base and the J segment 7 bases; nucleotides outside the gene matches: 14. In DNA form, the CDR3 reads TGTGCCAGCAGCGTATCCGGAAGTAGCGGGGGATTTGGCGGGGAGCTGTTTTTT. Encoded protein: CASSVSGSSGGFGGELFF.

The V call is TRBV7-8, the J call TRBJ2-5; the D gene is possibly TRBD1 (6 bases). Germline loops: CDR1 SGHVS, CDR2 FQNEAQ. With 2 bases removed from V and 3 bases from J, the gap between germline ends came to 10 bases. CDR3 length: 14 residues. CDR3 sequence: CASSLQGIEETQYF. CDR3 nucleotide sequence: TGTGCCAGCAGCTTACAGGGGATTGAAGAGACCCAGTACTTC.